Listed below are T cell receptor beta chains from one sample, sequenced in a study of CD8 T cells in ankylosing spondylitis. TCRdb used MiXCR to reprocess the 5' RACE reads, holding one entry per CDR3 protein. The sample gives roughly 470,000 distinct CDR3 sequences, about 25% of which show up once; roughly 1% is in the top ten. Sequencing used blood, either unsorted or a sorted T cell fraction (not recorded which). Every receptor here comes from a male donor with ankylosing spondylitis. The CDR3 runs from the conserved cysteine through the conserved F or W. The D gene is left open where the match is weak. A row's size may be missing; if present it is once, few, many or a size class.

J gene: TRBJ1-1
clone size: few
V gene: TRBV20-1
D gene: TRBD1
CDR3 protein: CSATDRGRTEAFF
CDR3 DNA: TGCAGTGCTACAGACAGGGGGCGGACTGAAGCTTTCTTT

J gene: TRBJ1-2
clone size: NA
V gene: TRBV20-1
D gene: TRBD1
CDR3 protein: CSARGDRDGYTF
CDR3 DNA: TGCAGTGCTAGAGGGGACAGAGATGGCTACACCTTC

J gene: TRBJ1-5
clone size: NA
V gene: TRBV30
D gene: NA
CDR3 protein: CACTGGGNQPQHF
CDR3 DNA: TGTGCCTGTACCGGTGGGGGCAATCAGCCCCAGCATTTT

J gene: TRBJ2-1
clone size: NA
V gene: TRBV6-1
D gene: NA
CDR3 protein: CASSRGMDNEQFF
CDR3 DNA: TGTGCCAGCAGCCGGGGTATGGACAATGAGCAGTTCTTC

J gene: TRBJ1-5
clone size: few
V gene: TRBV10-3
D gene: NA
CDR3 protein: CAISESSPNTGPQHF
CDR3 DNA: TGTGCCATCAGTGAGTCCTCGCCTAACACCGGGCCCCAGCATTTT

J gene: TRBJ2-7
clone size: NA
V gene: TRBV7-9
D gene: TRBD1
CDR3 protein: CASSFSDRGNEQYF
CDR3 DNA: TGTGCCAGCAGCTTTTCGGACAGGGGGAACGAGCAGTACTTC

J gene: TRBJ1-1
clone size: NA
V gene: TRBV12-3/TRBV12-4
D gene: NA
CDR3 protein: CASSWTALRTEAFF
CDR3 DNA: TGTGCCAGCAGCTGGACGGCATTAAGGACTGAAGCTTTCTTT

J gene: TRBJ1-5
clone size: NA
V gene: TRBV20-1
D gene: NA
CDR3 protein: CSARDGASYSNQPQHF
CDR3 DNA: TGCAGTGCTAGAGATGGGGCCAGCTATAGCAATCAGCCCCAGCATTTT

J gene: TRBJ2-3
clone size: NA
V gene: TRBV11-2
D gene: NA
CDR3 protein: CASSLDYGIRDTQYF
CDR3 DNA: TGTGCCAGCAGCTTAGATTATGGCATTCGGGATACGCAGTATTTT

J gene: TRBJ2-5
clone size: NA
V gene: TRBV20-1
D gene: TRBD2
CDR3 protein: CSASYGTSGSGETQYF
CDR3 DNA: TGCAGTGCTAGTTATGGGACTAGCGGGAGTGGTGAGACCCAGTACTTC

J gene: TRBJ1-1
clone size: NA
V gene: TRBV5-1
D gene: NA
CDR3 protein: CASSLTGVANTEAFF
CDR3 DNA: TGCGCCAGCAGTTTAACGGGTGTGGCGAACACTGAAGCTTTCTTT

J gene: TRBJ1-6
clone size: few
V gene: TRBV3-1
D gene: NA
CDR3 protein: CASSQGKKRARPYNSPLHF
CDR3 DNA: TGTGCCAGCAGCCAAGGAAAGAAGAGGGCTAGGCCTTATAATTCACCCCTCCACTTT

J gene: TRBJ1-2
clone size: NA
V gene: TRBV3-1
D gene: TRBD1
CDR3 protein: CASSQTGIYGYTF
CDR3 DNA: TGTGCCAGCAGCCAGACAGGGATCTATGGCTACACCTTC

J gene: TRBJ2-5
clone size: NA
V gene: TRBV29-1
D gene: NA
CDR3 protein: CSVGITSLQTQYF
CDR3 DNA: TGCAGCGTTGGAATTACTAGCTTGCAGACCCAGTACTTC

J gene: TRBJ1-5
clone size: NA
V gene: TRBV3-1
D gene: NA
CDR3 protein: CASSQGAGPQHF
CDR3 DNA: TGTGCCAGCAGCCAAGGTGCGGGGCCCCAGCATTTT

J gene: TRBJ1-4
clone size: NA
V gene: TRBV6-1
D gene: NA
CDR3 protein: CASRQGFGEKLFF
CDR3 DNA: TGTGCCAGCAGACAGGGTTTTGGGGAAAAACTGTTTTTT

J gene: TRBJ1-1
clone size: few
V gene: TRBV7-2
D gene: TRBD1
CDR3 protein: CASSTYQGAGTEAFF
CDR3 DNA: TGTGCCAGCAGCACCTACCAGGGGGCTGGCACTGAAGCTTTCTTT

J gene: TRBJ2-6
clone size: NA
V gene: TRBV20-1
D gene: NA
CDR3 protein: CSARDVGRGLCF
CDR3 DNA: TGCAGTGCTAGAGATGTCGGGAGGGGGCTCTGTTTC

J gene: TRBJ1-2
clone size: few
V gene: TRBV5-1
D gene: NA
CDR3 protein: CASSLAIGAAGPTNYGYTF
CDR3 DNA: TGCGCCAGCAGCTTGGCCATTGGGGCCGCTGGGCCAACTAACTATGGCTACACCTTC

J gene: TRBJ2-3
clone size: NA
V gene: TRBV12-3/TRBV12-4
D gene: NA
CDR3 protein: CASSAWGTDTQYF
CDR3 DNA: TGTGCCAGCAGTGCCTGGGGAACAGATACGCAGTATTTT

J gene: TRBJ2-1
clone size: NA
V gene: TRBV7-9
D gene: TRBD2
CDR3 protein: CASSPTVAGGRNEQFF
CDR3 DNA: TGTGCCAGCAGCCCCACGGTAGCGGGAGGACGCAATGAGCAGTTCTTC

J gene: TRBJ2-1
clone size: NA
V gene: TRBV20-1
D gene: TRBD2
CDR3 protein: CSATRTSINEQFF
CDR3 DNA: TGCAGTGCTACCCGGACTAGCATCAATGAGCAGTTCTTC

J gene: TRBJ2-3
clone size: many
V gene: TRBV29-1
D gene: TRBD2
CDR3 protein: CSVPLAGVTDTQYF
CDR3 DNA: TGCAGCGTACCACTAGCGGGGGTCACAGATACGCAGTATTTT

J gene: TRBJ1-5
clone size: NA
V gene: TRBV7-9
D gene: NA
CDR3 protein: CASSVQGENQPQHF
CDR3 DNA: TGTGCCAGCAGCGTACAGGGTGAGAATCAGCCCCAGCATTTT

J gene: TRBJ1-5
clone size: NA
V gene: TRBV30
D gene: NA
CDR3 protein: CAWSIGDNQPRHF
CDR3 DNA: TGTGCCTGGAGTATCGGGGACAATCAGCCCCGGCATTTT

J gene: TRBJ2-3
clone size: NA
V gene: TRBV20-1
D gene: NA
CDR3 protein: CSARDPGADTQYF
CDR3 DNA: TGCAGTGCTAGAGACCCCGGGGCAGATACGCAGTATTTT

J gene: TRBJ1-1
clone size: NA
V gene: TRBV15
D gene: NA
CDR3 protein: CATSRDWKGGTEAFF
CDR3 DNA: TGTGCCACCAGCAGAGATTGGAAGGGGGGCACTGAAGCTTTCTTT

J gene: TRBJ2-7
clone size: NA
V gene: TRBV5-6
D gene: TRBD2
CDR3 protein: CASSSGLPYEQYF
CDR3 DNA: TGTGCCAGCAGCTCGGGACTACCCTACGAGCAGTACTTC

J gene: TRBJ2-7
clone size: few
V gene: TRBV11-2
D gene: NA
CDR3 protein: CASRLGPAYEQYF
CDR3 DNA: TGTGCCAGCAGACTCGGGCCCGCCTACGAGCAGTACTTC

J gene: TRBJ2-5
clone size: NA
V gene: TRBV30
D gene: TRBD2
CDR3 protein: CAWNRLAGQQETQYF
CDR3 DNA: TGTGCCTGGAACCGACTAGCGGGCCAACAAGAGACCCAGTACTTC

J gene: TRBJ2-1
clone size: NA
V gene: TRBV2
D gene: NA
CDR3 protein: CASSEYDEQFF
CDR3 DNA: TGTGCCAGCAGTGAATATGATGAGCAGTTCTTC

J gene: TRBJ2-3
clone size: NA
V gene: TRBV7-8
D gene: NA
CDR3 protein: CASSSDGLDTQYF
CDR3 DNA: TGTGCCAGCAGTTCTGACGGTTTAGATACGCAGTATTTT

J gene: TRBJ2-7
clone size: few
V gene: TRBV3-1
D gene: TRBD1
CDR3 protein: CASSPRQGPYEQYF
CDR3 DNA: TGTGCCAGCAGCCCAAGACAGGGCCCCTACGAGCAGTACTTC

J gene: TRBJ2-1
clone size: few
V gene: TRBV24-1
D gene: TRBD2
CDR3 protein: CATSTTLAGEGYNEQFF
CDR3 DNA: TGTGCCACCAGTACCACGCTAGCGGGAGAAGGGTACAATGAGCAGTTCTTC